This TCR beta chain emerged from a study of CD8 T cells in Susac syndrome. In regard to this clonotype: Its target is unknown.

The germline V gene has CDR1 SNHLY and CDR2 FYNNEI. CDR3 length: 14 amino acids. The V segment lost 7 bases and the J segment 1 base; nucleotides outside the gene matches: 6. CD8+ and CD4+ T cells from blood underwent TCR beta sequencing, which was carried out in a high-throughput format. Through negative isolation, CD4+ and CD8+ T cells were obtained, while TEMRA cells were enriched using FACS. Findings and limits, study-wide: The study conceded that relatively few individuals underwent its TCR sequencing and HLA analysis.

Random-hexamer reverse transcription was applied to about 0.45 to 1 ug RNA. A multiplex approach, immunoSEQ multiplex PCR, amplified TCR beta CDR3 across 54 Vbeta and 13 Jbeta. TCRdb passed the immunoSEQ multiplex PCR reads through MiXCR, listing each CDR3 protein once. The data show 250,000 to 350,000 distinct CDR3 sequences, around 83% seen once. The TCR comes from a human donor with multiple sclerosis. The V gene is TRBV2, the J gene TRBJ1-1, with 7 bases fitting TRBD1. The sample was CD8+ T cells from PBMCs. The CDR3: CASTGRGRNTEAFF. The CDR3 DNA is TGTGCCAGCACGGGCAGGGGGAGGAACACTGAAGCTTTCTTT.